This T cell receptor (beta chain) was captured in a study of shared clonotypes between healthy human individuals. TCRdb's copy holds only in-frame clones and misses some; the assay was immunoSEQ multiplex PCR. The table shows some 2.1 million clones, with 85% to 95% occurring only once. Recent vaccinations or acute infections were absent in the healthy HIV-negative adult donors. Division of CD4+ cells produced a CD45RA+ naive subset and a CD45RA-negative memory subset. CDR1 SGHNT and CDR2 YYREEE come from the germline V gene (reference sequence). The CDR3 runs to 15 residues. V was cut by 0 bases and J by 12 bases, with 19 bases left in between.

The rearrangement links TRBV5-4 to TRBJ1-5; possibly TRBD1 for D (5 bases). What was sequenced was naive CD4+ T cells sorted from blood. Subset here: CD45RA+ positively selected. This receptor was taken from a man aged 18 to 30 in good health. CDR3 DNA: TGTGCCAGCAGCTTGGCGACAGTAAGGACTCCTCACCAGCATTTT. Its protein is CASSLATVRTPHQHF. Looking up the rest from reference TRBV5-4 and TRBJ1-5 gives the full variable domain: ETGVTQSPTHLIKTRGQQVTLRCSSQSGHNTVSWYQQALGQGPQFIFQYYREEENGRGNFPPRFSGLQFPNYSSELNVNALELDDSALYLCASSLATVRTPHQHFGDGTRLSIL.